This paragraph reports one T cell receptor beta chain. This entry is derived from a study of T cells in localized non-small cell lung cancer. This CDR3 is built from 15 residues. Trimming left V 2 bases short and J 3 bases short, with 13 bases between. Germline V CDR1 and CDR2: SGHVS, FQNEAQ. Method: immunoSEQ multiplex PCR; TCRdb's copy keeps in-frame clones and lacks some. This table has 15,000 to 20,000 clones, about 83% appearing once. Sequenced material: peripheral blood, taken before any cancer treatment. The V gene is TRBV7-8, the J gene TRBJ2-5; D is perhaps TRBD1 (6 bases). The sequence came from a man aged 35-75 years with stage I lung adenocarcinoma. The CDR3 DNA is TGTGCCAGCAGCTTACCCTACAGGGTAGAAGAGACCCAGTACTTC. Translated, it gives CASSLPYRVEETQYF.